The entry that follows covers one TCR beta chain sequence. This specimen comes from a study of control samples from healthy donors and cancer patients. Sequenced by immunoSEQ multiplex PCR; TCRdb stores in-frame clones only, minus some. The repertoire includes about 34,000 clones, about 88% of them detected once, and 1.6% sits in the top ten. Deletions cut 0 bases from V and 1 base from J, with 9 bases between. This CDR3 is built from 15 residues. The germline V gene encodes CDR1 SGHAT and CDR2 FQNNGV. J is TRBJ1-1 and V is TRBV11-2, with TRBD1 as a possible D gene (6 bases). This TCR was recovered from a middle-aged woman with lung cancer. Sequencing was carried out using PBMCs. The CDR3 here is CASSLDLGGNTEAFF. The CDR3 bases are TGTGCCAGCAGCTTAGATCTAGGGGGGAACACTGAAGCTTTCTTT.